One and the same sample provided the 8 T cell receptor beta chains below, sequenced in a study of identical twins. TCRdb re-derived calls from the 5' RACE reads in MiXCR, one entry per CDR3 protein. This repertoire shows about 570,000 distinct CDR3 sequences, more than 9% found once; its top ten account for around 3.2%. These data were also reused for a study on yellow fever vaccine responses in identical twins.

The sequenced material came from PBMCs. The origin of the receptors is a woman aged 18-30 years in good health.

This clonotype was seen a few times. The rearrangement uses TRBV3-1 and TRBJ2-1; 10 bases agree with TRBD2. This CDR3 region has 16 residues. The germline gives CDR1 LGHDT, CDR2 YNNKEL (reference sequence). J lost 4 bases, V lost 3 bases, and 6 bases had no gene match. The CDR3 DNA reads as TGTGCCAGCAGCCACACACTAGCGGGGCTTTACAATGAGCAGTTCTTC. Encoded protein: CASSHTLAGLYNEQFF.

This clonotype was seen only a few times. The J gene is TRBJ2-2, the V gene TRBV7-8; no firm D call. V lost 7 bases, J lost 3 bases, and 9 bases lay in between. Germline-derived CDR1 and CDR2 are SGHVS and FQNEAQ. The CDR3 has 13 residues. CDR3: CASMGSDTGELFF. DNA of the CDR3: TGTGCCAGCATGGGGTCTGACACCGGGGAGCTGTTTTTT.

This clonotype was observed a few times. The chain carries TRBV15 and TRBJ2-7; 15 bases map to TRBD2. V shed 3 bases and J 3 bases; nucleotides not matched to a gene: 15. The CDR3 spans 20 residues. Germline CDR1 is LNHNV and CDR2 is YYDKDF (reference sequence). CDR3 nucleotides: TGTGCCACCAGCAGTCCCCGGCCGGGACTAGCGGGAGGAGTTGACTACGAGCAGTACTTC. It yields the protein CATSSPRPGLAGGVDYEQYF.

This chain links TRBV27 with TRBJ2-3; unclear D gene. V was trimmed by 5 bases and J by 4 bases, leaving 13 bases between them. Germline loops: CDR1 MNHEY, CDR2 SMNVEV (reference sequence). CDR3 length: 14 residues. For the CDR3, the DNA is TGTGCCAGCAGTGCGCTAAGGCTTCCAGATACGCAGTATTTT. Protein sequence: CASSALRLPDTQYF.

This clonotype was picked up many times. CDR3 residues: CASSYWGRPEAFF. For the CDR3, the DNA is TGTGCCAGCAGTTACTGGGGGCGGCCTGAAGCTTTCTTT. The chain has TRBV6-5 and TRBJ1-1, with D tentatively TRBD1 (6 bases). V shed 1 base and J shed 6 bases, with 9 bases lying between them. The CDR3 has 13 amino acids. Per germline, CDR1 MNHEY and CDR2 SVGAGI.

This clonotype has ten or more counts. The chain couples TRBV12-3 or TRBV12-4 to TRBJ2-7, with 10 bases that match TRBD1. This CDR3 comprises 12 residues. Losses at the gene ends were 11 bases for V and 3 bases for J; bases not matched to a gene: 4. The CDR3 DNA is TGTGCCTGCCGGGACAGGGGCTACGAGCAGTACTTC. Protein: CACRDRGYEQYF.

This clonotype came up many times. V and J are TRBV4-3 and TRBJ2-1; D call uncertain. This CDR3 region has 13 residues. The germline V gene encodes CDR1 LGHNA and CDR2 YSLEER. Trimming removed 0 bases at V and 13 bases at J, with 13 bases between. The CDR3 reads CASSQDQGFDQFF. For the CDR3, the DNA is TGCGCCAGCAGCCAAGATCAAGGTTTTGATCAGTTCTTC.

This chain's CDR3 is CASSELPYGYTF. The CDR3 coding sequence is TGTGCCAGCAGTGAATTGCCGTATGGCTACACCTTC. The rearrangement links TRBV2 to TRBJ1-2; no definite D call. CDR3 size: 12 residues. Germline CDR1 is SNHLY and CDR2 is FYNNEI. V gave up 2 bases and J gave up 5 bases, with 6 bases separating them.